The clone carrying this TCR beta chain was counted many times. The germline gene is not matched at one end of the junction; a read error may be the cause. This entry comes from a study of naive and memory T cell subsets. An equimolar mix of two oligonucleotides served as the beta constant-region primer for TRBC1 and TRBC2. A 12-nucleotide UMI and the SP2 primer were added to the cDNA 3' end by oligonucleotide ligation. A single record per CDR3 protein comes from TCRdb applying MiXCR to the UMI-ligation and nested PCR reads. The sample shows 75,000 to 85,000 distinct CDR3 sequences, about an eighth of them seen only once. The sample was central memory CD4+ T cells from blood. The receptor was derived from a human donor in good health.

The chain's CDR3 is CATSDEAGHLGF. In nucleotides, the CDR3 is TGTGCCACCAGTGACGAAGCGGGACACCTAGGCTTC. The chain uses TRBV24-1 and TRBJ2-5; perhaps TRBD2 as D (7 bases). The CDR3 spans 12 residues. From germline, CDR1 is KGHDR and CDR2 SFDVKD.